This record looks at one T cell receptor beta chain sequence and its context. In the authors' workflow: Amplifying reference gene primers gave estimates of nucleated cell counts. Profiled with immunoSEQ multiplex PCR; TCRdb holds only in-frame clones, not every one. Clonal size and the V and J genes are those of that table, whereas D and trimming came from the DNA. In the table there are fewer than 350,000 clones, over 75% of which are singletons. These data belong to a study of blood T cell repertoires in COVID-19. Study-wide background: The samples span acute and convalescent COVID-19 from the United States, Italy and Spain. T cells, B-cell-depleted T cells, or PBMCs provided the cDNA or gDNA that served as material.

The CDR3 loop spans 15 amino acids. Trimming took 2 bases from V and 4 from J; bases not matched to a gene: 7. The germline V gene encodes CDR1 SGHDT and CDR2 YYEEEE. The receptor comes from a man aged 18 to 35 with active or convalescent COVID-19. The chain uses TRBV5-6 and TRBJ2-7; TRBD1 matches 9 bases. The sample consisted of peripheral blood. CDR3 nucleotides: TGTGCCAGCAGCTTCGACAGGGGGGCCCATTACGAGCAGTACTTC. The encoded protein is CASSFDRGAHYEQYF.